The clone carrying this T cell receptor beta chain was found many times. Antigen: not known. Findings and limits, study-wide: Tumor Tregs overlapped most with tumor, then blood, naive CD4+ cells. Tumor memory CD4+ T cell TCR gene usage was found to cluster with blood and lymph node memory CD4+ cells and with lymph node naive CD4+ cells. Whole repertoires were not studied in the larger cohort, only one V-J beta rearrangement.

The CDR3 is 12 amino acids. Germline CDR1 reads SEHNR; CDR2 reads FQNEAQ (reference sequence). Trimming shortened V by 5 bases and J by 3 bases, and 8 bases separated the two germline ends. Each CDR3 protein is one row after TCRdb ran MiXCR on the 5' RACE reads. The data contain tens of thousands of distinct CDR3 sequences, approximately 17% of them seen just once; the ten biggest clones take up 2.5% to 3%. Purified naive CD4+ T cells were depleted of CD25+ Tregs. This chain connects TRBV7-9 to TRBJ2-7; weak D call: TRBD1 (6 bases). This clonotype was obtained from a female donor with breast cancer. The sample taken for sequencing was naive CD4+ T cells sorted from a lymph node. Subset reported: naive CD4+ T cells, CD4+CD45RA+CD25-. The CDR3 here is CASSRQDYEQYF. The CDR3 nucleotides read TGTGCCAGCAGCCGACAGGACTACGAGCAGTACTTC.